This TCR beta chain was sequenced during a study of regulatory dendritic cells for organ transplantation. With respect to this clone: Its antigen is unidentified.

This CDR3 has 15 residues. Germline CDR1 and CDR2: SGHTA and FQGNSA. Trimming at V came to 1 base and at J to 9 bases, leaving 7 bases not matched to a gene. Sequencing used immunoSEQ multiplex PCR; TCRdb keeps in-frame clones, though not all of them. This table has 29,000 or so clones, roughly 85% appearing once. Findings and limits, study-wide: Memory CD8+ clonal expansion seemed more limited with regulatory than mature dendritic cells.

The V call is TRBV7-2, the J call TRBJ2-3, with 10 positions matching TRBD1. The sample was memory CD4+ T cells from blood. Subset defined: CD45RO+ memory T cells. The TCR comes from a human donor in good health. The CDR3: CASSLGGTGAATQYF. CDR3 nucleotides: TGTGCCAGCAGCTTAGGAGGGACAGGGGCGGCAACGCAGTATTTT.